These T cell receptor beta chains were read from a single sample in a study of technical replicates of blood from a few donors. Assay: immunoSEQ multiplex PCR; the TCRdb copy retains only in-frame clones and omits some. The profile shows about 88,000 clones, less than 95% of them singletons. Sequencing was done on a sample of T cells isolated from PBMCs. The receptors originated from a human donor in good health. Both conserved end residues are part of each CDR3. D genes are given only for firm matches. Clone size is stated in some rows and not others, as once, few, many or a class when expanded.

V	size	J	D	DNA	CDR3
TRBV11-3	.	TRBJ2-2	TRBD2	TGTGCCAGCAAGGAGGGAGGGAGCACCGGGGAGCTGTTTTTT	CASKEGGSTGELFF
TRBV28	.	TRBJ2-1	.	TGTGCCAGCAGTGCGAGTTTAGGGAGCTCCTACAATGAGCAGTTCTTC	CASSASLGSSYNEQFF
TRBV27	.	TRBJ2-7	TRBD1	TGTGCCAGCAGTTTATCTCCGGGACAGGGTTCGGATTACGAGCAGTACTTC	CASSLSPGQGSDYEQYF
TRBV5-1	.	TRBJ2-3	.	TGCGCCAGCAGCGCGGACAGACCCACAGATACGCAGTATTTT	CASSADRPTDTQYF
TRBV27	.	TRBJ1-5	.	TGTGCCAGCAGGCTAATAACCGGGTTTAATCAGCCCCAGCATTTT	CASRLITGFNQPQHF
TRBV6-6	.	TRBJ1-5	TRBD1	TGTGCCAGCAGCTCGGACAGGGGCCACCGTCGGGCCCAGCATTTT	CASSSDRGHRRAQHF
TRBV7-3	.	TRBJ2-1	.	TGTGCCAGCAGCTTAAATTCGGTATCGTACAATGAGCAGTTCTTC	CASSLNSVSYNEQFF
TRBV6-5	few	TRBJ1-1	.	TGTGCCAGCAGTTTCGGGCCTAGAGAGGGAAACACTGAAGCTTTCTTT	CASSFGPREGNTEAFF
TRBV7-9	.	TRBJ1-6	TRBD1	TGTGCCGGGACAGGGAACTATAATTCACCCCTCCACTTT	CAGTGNYNSPLHF
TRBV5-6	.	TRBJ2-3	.	TGTGCCAGCAGCTTGGGGGCAAGGTGGGAGGCAGATACGCAGTATTTT	CASSLGARWEADTQYF
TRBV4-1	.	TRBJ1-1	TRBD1	TGCGCCAGCAGTTCTCACCCGGGACAGGGAAACACTGAAGCTTTCTTT	CASSSHPGQGNTEAFF
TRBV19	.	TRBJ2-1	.	TGTGCCAGTAGTGGGGGGTCGAACGGTGAGCAGTTCTTC	CASSGGSNGEQFF
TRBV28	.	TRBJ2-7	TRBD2	TGTGCCAGCAGTTTCAGGGGCGGGAGGGCCGGAAACGAGCAGTACTTC	CASSFRGGRAGNEQYF
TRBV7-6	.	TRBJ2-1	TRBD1	TGTGCCAGCAGCTTGACACTGCGCGGACAGGGATACTGGAATGAGCAGTTCTTC	CASSLTLRGQGYWNEQFF
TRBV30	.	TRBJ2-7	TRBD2	TGTGCCTGGAGAGGACTAGCGGGAACCTACGAGCAGTACTTC	CAWRGLAGTYEQYF
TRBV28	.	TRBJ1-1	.	TGTGCCAGCAGTTTCCGACTGCCGAACACTGAAGCTTTCTTT	CASSFRLPNTEAFF
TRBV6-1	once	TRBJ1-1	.	TGTGCCAGCAGGTTTAGGGGAGCTTTCTTT	CASRFRGAFF
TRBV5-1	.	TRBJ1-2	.	TGCGCCAGCAGCTTGGCTTGGGCGGAGGACGGCTACACCTTC	CASSLAWAEDGYTF
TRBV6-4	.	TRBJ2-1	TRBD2	TGTGCCAGCAGCGAACTAGCGGGGGTAGGGAATGAGCAGTTCTTC	CASSELAGVGNEQFF
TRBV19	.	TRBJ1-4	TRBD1	TGTGCCAGTAGTCAACCGGGACAGGGGGCGGTAAATGAAAAACTGTTTTTT	CASSQPGQGAVNEKLFF
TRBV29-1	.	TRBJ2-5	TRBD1	TGCAGCGTAGTTGGGACAGGGTCATATTGGGAGACCCAGTACTTC	CSVVGTGSYWETQYF
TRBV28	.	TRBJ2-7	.	TGTGCCAGCAGTTTGGGGGGGCGTAGCTCCTACGAGCAGTACTTC	CASSLGGRSSYEQYF
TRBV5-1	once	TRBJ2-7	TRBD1	TGCGCCAGCAGCTTGGTTCCGGGACAGGATTTATTGTACTTC	CASSLVPGQDLLYF
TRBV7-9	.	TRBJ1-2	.	TGTGCCAGCAGCTTAGCGCCGACCCGGGGGAACTATGGCTACACCTTC	CASSLAPTRGNYGYTF
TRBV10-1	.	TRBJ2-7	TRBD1	TGCGCCAGCAGTGAGATTCTGGGACAGAACAACGAGCAGTACTTC	CASSEILGQNNEQYF